This passage covers 16 T cell receptor beta chains from one sample sequenced in a study of blood T cell repertoires in COVID-19. Produced via immunoSEQ multiplex PCR; TCRdb's table is partial and in-frame only. The data show about 45,000 clones, 75% to 85% seen once. Sequenced material: peripheral blood. The receptor source for this set is a man older than 75 in a cohort sampled during active COVID-19.

The chain has TRBV5-1 and TRBJ2-3, with a weak D call TRBD2 (5 bases). The CDR3 loop spans 15 amino acids. V shed 1 base and J shed 1 base, with 10 bases lying between them. Germline V gene sequence: CDR1 SGHRS, CDR2 YFSETQ. This chain's CDR3 is CASSLSLLGTDTQYF. The CDR3 nucleotides read TGCGCCAGCAGCTTGAGTCTACTAGGCACAGATACGCAGTATTTT.

The rearrangement links TRBV6-2 or TRBV6-3 to TRBJ2-7, with D possibly TRBD2 on 5 matching bases. The CDR3 totals 16 residues. Trimming pared 4 bases from V and 3 bases from J, leaving 19 bases between. Per germline, CDR1 MNHEY and CDR2 SVGEGT. The CDR3 nucleotides read TGTGCCAGCAGTTGGAGTCGGAGGCGCCCCTTCTACGAGCAGTACTTC. This gives the protein CASSWSRRRPFYEQYF.

V is TRBV18 and J is TRBJ1-1; TRBD1 might be the D (5 bases). CDR3 length: 14 amino acids. The germline gives CDR1 KGHSH, CDR2 LQKENI. Trimming left V 3 bases short and J 1 base short, with 9 bases between. In DNA form, the CDR3 reads TGTGCCAGCTCACCCGCCGGACAGAACACTGAAGCTTTCTTT. Translated, it gives CASSPAGQNTEAFF.

The chain carries TRBV9 and TRBJ2-2; the match to TRBD2 covers 9 bases. The CDR3 runs to 16 residues. J was trimmed by 0 bases and V by 2 bases; bases with no gene match: 2. CDR1 and CDR2 (germline): SGDLS, YYNGEE. Here the CDR3 reads CASSVSSGTNTGELFF. CDR3 sequence (DNA): TGTGCCAGCAGCGTGTCTAGCGGGACGAACACCGGGGAGCTGTTTTTT.

This clone has only a few counts. The V call is TRBV4-1, the J call TRBJ2-6, with TRBD1 matching over 8 bases. In germline, CDR1 is MGHRA, CDR2 YSYEKL. This CDR3 region has 20 residues. V shed 0 bases, J shed 0 bases, and the junction held 10 bases outside the gene matches. CDR3 nucleotides: TGCGCCAGCAGCCAAGACGCGGGCAGGGGGCTCGGCTCTGGGGCCAACGTCCTGACTTTC. Translated: CASSQDAGRGLGSGANVLTF.

This clone was observed a single time. The chain uses TRBV29-1 and TRBJ2-3, with a possible D match to TRBD2 (6 bases). Per germline, CDR1 SQVTM and CDR2 ANQGSEA. V lost 5 bases and J 3 bases, leaving 15 bases between the germline ends. The CDR3 runs 14 residues. CDR3 sequence (DNA): TGCAGCGTTCTCCCCGGAGGGGTGACAGATACGCAGTATTTT. Translated: CSVLPGGVTDTQYF.

The chain recombines TRBV5-1 with TRBJ1-3; 8 bases line up with TRBD1. CDR1 and CDR2 from the germline V gene are SGHRS and YFSETQ. V trimming: 4 bases; J trimming: 1 base; junction bases outside the gene matches: 10. The length of the CDR3 is 17 residues. The CDR3 loop reads CASSPTFGQGSGNTIYF. In DNA form, the CDR3 reads TGCGCCAGCAGCCCAACCTTCGGACAGGGTTCTGGAAACACCATATATTTT.

CDR3 DNA: TGTGCCAGGGGACAGGGGAAGAGTAGGACAAATGGCTACACCTTC. It codes for CARGQGKSRTNGYTF. The rearrangement links TRBV28 to TRBJ1-2; the match to TRBD1 covers 10 bases. J lost 6 bases, V lost 9 bases, and 13 bases had no gene match. Germline values: CDR1 MDHEN, CDR2 SYDVKM. This CDR3 contains 15 residues.

This chain uses TRBV7-2 with TRBJ2-1; 8 bases align to TRBD1. This CDR3 is 15 amino acids long. Trimming at V came to 6 bases and at J to 8 bases, leaving 12 bases not matched to a gene. Germline CDR1 reads SGHTA; CDR2 reads FQGNSA. CDR3 region: CASRPGGLSRYEQFF. CDR3 in DNA: TGTGCCAGCAGGCCAGGGGGCCTCTCTAGATATGAGCAGTTCTTC. Full variable domain (remainder filled in from reference TRBV7-2 and TRBJ2-1): GAGVSQSPSNKVTEKGKDVELRCDPISGHTALYWYRQSLGQGLEFLIYFQGNSAPDKSGLPSDRFSAERTGGSVSTLTIQRTQQEDSAVYLCASRPGGLSRYEQFFGPGTRLTVL.

The chain couples TRBV7-2 to TRBJ2-5, with 10 bases aligning to TRBD1. There are 16 residues in the CDR3. The ends lost 5 bases at V and 1 base at J; junction bases unmatched: 7. From germline, CDR1 is SGHTA and CDR2 FQGNSA. CDR3 bases: TGTGCCAGCAGCCTTCGGACAGGGGGTGTCCAAGAGACCCAGTACTTC. This codes for CASSLRTGGVQETQYF. The full variable domain, its missing parts supplied by reference TRBV7-2 and TRBJ2-5, is GAGVSQSPSNKVTEKGKDVELRCDPISGHTALYWYRQSLGQGLEFLIYFQGNSAPDKSGLPSDRFSAERTGGSVSTLTIQRTQQEDSAVYLCASSLRTGGVQETQYFGPGTRLLVL.

This clone has just one count. V gene TRBV28 combines with J gene TRBJ1-5; tentative D call: TRBD1 (6 bases). There are 15 residues in the CDR3. Trimming removed 7 bases at V and 3 bases at J, with 16 bases between. The V gene's germline CDR1 is MDHEN and CDR2 SYDVKM. CDR3 coding DNA: TGTGCCAGCATGGGGTGGGACATATCCAATCAGCCCCAGCATTTT. This sequence encodes CASMGWDISNQPQHF.

The rearrangement uses TRBV9 and TRBJ1-1, with TRBD1 matching over 8 bases. The V and J ends lost 0 bases and 4 bases, in that order; junction bases with no gene match: 8. This CDR3 region has 16 residues. Germline CDR1 is SGDLS and CDR2 is YYNGEE. This CDR3 is CASSVDQGASVTEAFF. The CDR3 DNA reads as TGTGCCAGCAGCGTAGATCAGGGGGCAAGCGTCACTGAAGCTTTCTTT. The variable domain in full, with the rest retrieved from reference TRBV9 and TRBJ1-1, is DSGVTQTPKHLITATGQRVTLRCSPRSGDLSVYWYQQSLDQGLQFLIQYYNGEERAKGNILERFSAQQFPDLHSELNLSSLELGDSALYFCASSVDQGASVTEAFFGQGTRLTVV.

V and J are TRBV24-1 and TRBJ2-5; 7 bases agree with TRBD2. The CDR3 consists of 15 residues. Germline-derived CDR1 and CDR2 are KGHDR and SFDVKD. After removal of 9 bases from V and 2 bases from J, the junction contained 11 bases not matched to a gene. The CDR3 DNA sequence: TGTGCCACCGCGTCGTGGGGGAGGGGTCAAGAGACCCAGTACTTC. Protein: CATASWGRGQETQYF.

The chain recombines TRBV6-5 with TRBJ1-2, with unresolved D. Germline V CDR1 and CDR2: MNHEY, SVGAGI. The V and J ends lost 7 bases and 2 bases respectively, with 17 bases between them. The CDR3 extends over 15 amino acids. The CDR3 is CASTNPPPLNYGYTF. Written as DNA, the CDR3 is TGTGCCAGCACTAACCCGCCCCCATTGAACTATGGCTACACCTTC.

The chain carries TRBV28 and TRBJ1-1; 9 nucleotides align to TRBD1. Germline CDR1 and CDR2: MDHEN and SYDVKM. This CDR3 region has 15 residues. After removal of 4 bases from V and 5 bases from J, the junction contained 8 bases not matched to a gene. CDR3 DNA sequence: TGTGCCAGCAGTTCAGAGGGACAGGGAACAACTGAAGCTTTCTTT. Its translation: CASSSEGQGTTEAFF.

J is TRBJ2-2 and V is TRBV9; a weak D match, TRBD2 (6 bases). Germline V gives CDR1 SGDLS, CDR2 YYNGEE. The CDR3 is made up of 15 amino acids. V lost 4 bases, J lost 2 bases, and 12 bases lay in between. The CDR3 loop is CASSPGGLNTGELFF. CDR3 sequence (DNA): TGTGCCAGCAGCCCCGGGGGATTAAACACCGGGGAGCTGTTTTTT. The full variable domain, rest sourced from reference TRBV9 and TRBJ2-2, is DSGVTQTPKHLITATGQRVTLRCSPRSGDLSVYWYQQSLDQGLQFLIQYYNGEERAKGNILERFSAQQFPDLHSELNLSSLELGDSALYFCASSPGGLNTGELFFGEGSRLTVL.